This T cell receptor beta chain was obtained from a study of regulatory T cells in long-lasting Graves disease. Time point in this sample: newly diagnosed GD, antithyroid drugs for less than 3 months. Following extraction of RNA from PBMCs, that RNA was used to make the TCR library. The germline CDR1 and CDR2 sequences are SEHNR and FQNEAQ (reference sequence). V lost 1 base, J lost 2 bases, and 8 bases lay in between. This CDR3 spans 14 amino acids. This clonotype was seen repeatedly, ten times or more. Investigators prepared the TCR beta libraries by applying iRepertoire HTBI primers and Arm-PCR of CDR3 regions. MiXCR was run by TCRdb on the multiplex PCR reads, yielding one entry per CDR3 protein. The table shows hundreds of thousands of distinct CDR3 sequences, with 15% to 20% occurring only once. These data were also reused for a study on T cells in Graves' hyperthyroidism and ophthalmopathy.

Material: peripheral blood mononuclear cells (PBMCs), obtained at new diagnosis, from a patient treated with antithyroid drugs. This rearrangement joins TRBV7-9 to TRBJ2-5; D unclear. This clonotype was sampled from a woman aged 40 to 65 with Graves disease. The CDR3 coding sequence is TGTGCCAGCAGCTTAGAACAGATACAAGAGACCCAGTACTTC. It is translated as CASSLEQIQETQYF.